The T cell receptor (beta chain) under discussion was sequenced for a study of T cell responses to AZD1222 COVID-19 vaccine. Study results and limitations: Targets within unmutated variant regions were reportedly found for nearly half of spike-specific TCRs. The study sampled repertoires only after the peak T cell response.

This CDR3 contains 13 residues. Germline values: CDR1 MDHEN, CDR2 SYDVKM. V lost 7 bases to trimming and J lost 4 bases, with 10 bases between them. Method: immunoSEQ multiplex PCR; TCRdb's copy keeps in-frame clones and lacks some. This repertoire shows approximately 100,000 clones, around 90% found once; its top ten account for around 6.9%. Remarks on this clone: Its antigen is undetermined.

The V and J genes are TRBV28 and TRBJ2-2, with D perhaps TRBD2 (5 bases). Sequencing used peripheral blood, obtained on day 0 of AZD1222 vaccination. This TCR derives from an adult in good health. In nucleotides, the CDR3 is TGTGCCAGCATCTACGCGGGCACCGGGGAGCTGTTTTTT. Protein: CASIYAGTGELFF.